This T cell receptor beta chain appears in the sequencing data of a study of control samples from healthy donors and cancer patients. Germline CDR1 is KGHSH and CDR2 is LQKENI. This CDR3 has 14 amino acids. The data were produced by immunoSEQ multiplex PCR, yet TCRdb's version contains in-frame clones alone and is incomplete. The data show hundreds of thousands of clones, over 70% seen once. Note on this clone: Germline is not matched at one junction end, which may reflect a read error.

Sequences were obtained from PBMCs. This chain connects TRBV18 to TRBJ2-5; D is unresolved. The TCR sequence derives from a woman in her sixties or seventies with lung cancer. CDR3 sequence (DNA): TGTGCCAGCTCACCACCCAATAGGCGAGAGGCCCAGTACTTC. Translation: CASSPPNRREAQYF.